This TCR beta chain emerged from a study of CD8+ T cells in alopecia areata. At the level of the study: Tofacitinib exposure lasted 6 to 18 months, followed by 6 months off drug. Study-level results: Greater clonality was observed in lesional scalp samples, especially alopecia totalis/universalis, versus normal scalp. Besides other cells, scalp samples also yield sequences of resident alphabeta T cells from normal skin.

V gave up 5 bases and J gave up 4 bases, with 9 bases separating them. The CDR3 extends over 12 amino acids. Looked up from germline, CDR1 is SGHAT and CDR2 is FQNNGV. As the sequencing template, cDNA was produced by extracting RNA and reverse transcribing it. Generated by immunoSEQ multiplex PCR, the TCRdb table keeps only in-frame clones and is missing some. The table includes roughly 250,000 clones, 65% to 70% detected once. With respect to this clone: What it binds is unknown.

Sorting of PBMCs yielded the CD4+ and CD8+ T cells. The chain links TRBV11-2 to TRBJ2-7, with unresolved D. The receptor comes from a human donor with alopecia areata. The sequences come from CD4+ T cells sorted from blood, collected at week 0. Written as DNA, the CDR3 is TGTGCCAGCAGCCCCCGCGGTTACGAGCAGTACTTC. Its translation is CASSPRGYEQYF.